This TCR beta chain is drawn from a study of cytomegalovirus exposure and HLA in healthy donors. Vbeta (60) and Jbeta (13) primers were used in the PCR. TCRdb's table, derived via immunoSEQ multiplex PCR, lists solely in-frame clones and lacks some. The profile shows under 200,000 clones, about 80% of them singletons. This CDR3 region has 13 residues. CDR1 is WNHNN and CDR2 is SYGVQD in the germline V gene (reference sequence). V shed 2 bases and J shed 0 bases, with 4 bases lying between them. The sequence was obtained from a woman aged 40 to 50 in good health and CMV-seronegative. The specimen sequenced was PBMCs. The chain combines TRBV10-1 with TRBJ1-1; D ambiguous. CDR3 protein: CASSETVNTEAFF. The CDR3 DNA reads TGCGCCAGCAGTGAGACAGTGAACACTGAAGCTTTCTTT.